This TCR beta chain was documented in a study of shared T cell receptors in the human thymus. This clone has more than one count but fewer than ten. Profiled with immunoSEQ multiplex PCR; TCRdb holds only in-frame clones, not every one. This table holds more than 550,000 clones, over 75% found once. CDR1 is MNHNS and CDR2 is SASEGT in the germline V gene. V shed 8 bases and J shed 2 bases, with 12 bases lying between them. The CDR3 spans 13 residues. The same specimen was also included in a second study, on human thymus T cells. That paper adds: Usage of V and J genes appeared biased in thymic and blood repertoires. Related reports documented highly overlapping thymic repertoires among unrelated individuals.

The specimen sequenced was thymocytes. The chain employs TRBV6-1 and TRBJ1-1, with D possibly TRBD1 on 6 matching bases. This receptor was identified in a girl in the first two years of life with a congenital heart defect. For the CDR3, the DNA is TGTGCCAGCGGCGGACAGTTCAACACTGAAGCTTTCTTT. This translates into CASGGQFNTEAFF.